These 3 T cell receptor beta chains came from one sample sequenced in a study of blood T cell repertoires in COVID-19. Assay used: immunoSEQ multiplex PCR; TCRdb lists only in-frame clones, some missing. The sample consists of more than 85,000 clones, around 80% of them appearing once. The sequencing input was peripheral blood. The receptors originated from a man in his fifties or sixties with acute or convalescent COVID-19.

This rearrangement joins TRBV5-3 to TRBJ2-1; TRBD2 agrees at 10 bases. TRBV5-3 is flagged as an ORF with uncertain function. This CDR3 is 17 amino acids long. V was clipped by 3 bases and J by 6 bases; unmatched bases: 12. CDR3 sequence: CARSSFRAGGPGNEQFF. For the CDR3, the DNA is TGTGCCAGAAGCTCGTTCAGAGCGGGAGGGCCGGGCAATGAGCAGTTCTTC.

Only one count was recorded for this clone. V is TRBV25-1 and J is TRBJ2-3; unclear D gene. CDR3 length: 14 residues. Trimming took 3 bases from V and 4 from J, leaving 11 bases between them. Looked up from germline, CDR1 is MGHDK and CDR2 is SYGVNS. The CDR3 DNA reads as TGTGCCAGCAGTGAGGCAAAGTACCCAGATACGCAGTATTTT. Translating it yields CASSEAKYPDTQYF.

This chain links TRBV5-1 with TRBJ1-4; perhaps TRBD1 as D (6 bases). This CDR3 region has 15 residues. Trimming removed 4 bases at V and 8 bases at J, with 18 bases between. CDR1 and CDR2 from the germline V gene are SGHRS and YFSETQ. CDR3 coding DNA: TGCGCCAGCAGCGTGACAGGCCGGAAGGGCGAAAAACTGTTTTTT. Translating it yields CASSVTGRKGEKLFF.